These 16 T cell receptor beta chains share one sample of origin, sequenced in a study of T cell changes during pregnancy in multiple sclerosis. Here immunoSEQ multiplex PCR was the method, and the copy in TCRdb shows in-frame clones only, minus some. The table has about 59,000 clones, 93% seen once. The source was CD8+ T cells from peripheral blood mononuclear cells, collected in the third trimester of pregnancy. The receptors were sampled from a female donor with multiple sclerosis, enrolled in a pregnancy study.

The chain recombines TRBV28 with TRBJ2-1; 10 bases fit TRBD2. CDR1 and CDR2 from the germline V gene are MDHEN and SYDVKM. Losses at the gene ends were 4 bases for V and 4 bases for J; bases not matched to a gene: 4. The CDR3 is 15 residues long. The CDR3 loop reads CASSSGTSAYNEQFF. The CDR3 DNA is TGTGCCAGCAGTTCGGGGACTAGCGCATACAATGAGCAGTTCTTC. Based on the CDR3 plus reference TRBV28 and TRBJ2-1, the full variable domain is DVKVTQSSRYLVKRTGEKVFLECVQDMDHENMFWYRQDPGLGLRLIYFSYDVKMKEKGDIPEGYSVSREKKERFSLILESASTNQTSMYLCASSSGTSAYNEQFFGPGTRLTVL.

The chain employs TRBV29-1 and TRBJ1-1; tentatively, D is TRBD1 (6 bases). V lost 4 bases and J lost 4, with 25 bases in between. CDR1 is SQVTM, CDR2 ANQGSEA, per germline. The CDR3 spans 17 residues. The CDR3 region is CSVVEGVTNREGTEAFF. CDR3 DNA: TGCAGCGTTGTAGAGGGGGTAACGAACAGGGAAGGCACTGAAGCTTTCTTT.

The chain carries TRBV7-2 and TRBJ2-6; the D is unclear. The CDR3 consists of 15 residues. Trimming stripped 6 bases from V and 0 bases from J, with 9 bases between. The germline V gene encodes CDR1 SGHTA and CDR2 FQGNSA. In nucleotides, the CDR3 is TGTGCCAGCAGTTCTAGGCACTCTGGGGCCAACGTCCTGACTTTC. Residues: CASSSRHSGANVLTF.

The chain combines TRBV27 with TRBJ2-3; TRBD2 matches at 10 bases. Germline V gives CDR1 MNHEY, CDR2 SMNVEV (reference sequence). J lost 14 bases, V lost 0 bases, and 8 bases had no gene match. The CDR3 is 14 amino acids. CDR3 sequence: CASSLSTSSGSGYF. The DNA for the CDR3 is TGTGCCAGCAGTTTATCGACTTCTAGCGGGAGTGGGTATTTT.

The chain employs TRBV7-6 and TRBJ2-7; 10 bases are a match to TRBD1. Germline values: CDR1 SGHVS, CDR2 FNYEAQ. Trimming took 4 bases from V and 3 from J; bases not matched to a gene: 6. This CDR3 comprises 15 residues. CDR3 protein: CASSSRGTGVYEQYF. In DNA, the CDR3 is TGTGCCAGCAGCTCTCGGGGGACAGGGGTCTACGAGCAGTACTTC.

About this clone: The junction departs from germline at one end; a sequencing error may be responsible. CDR3 coding DNA: TGTGCCAGCTCACTCTCCGGGACAGGGGACGCCCTTGAGAGCTTC. Translated: CASSLSGTGDALESF. V and J are TRBV18 and TRBJ2-7, with 10 bases identical to TRBD1. The CDR3 is 15 residues long. From germline, CDR1 is KGHSH and CDR2 LQKENI.

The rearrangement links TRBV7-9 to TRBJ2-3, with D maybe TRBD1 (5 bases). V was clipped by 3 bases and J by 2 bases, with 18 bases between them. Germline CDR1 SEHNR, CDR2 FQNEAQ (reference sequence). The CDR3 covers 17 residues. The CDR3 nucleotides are TGTGCCAGCAGCTTCCAGGCACCGGACACTTTCACAGATACGCAGTATTTT. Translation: CASSFQAPDTFTDTQYF.

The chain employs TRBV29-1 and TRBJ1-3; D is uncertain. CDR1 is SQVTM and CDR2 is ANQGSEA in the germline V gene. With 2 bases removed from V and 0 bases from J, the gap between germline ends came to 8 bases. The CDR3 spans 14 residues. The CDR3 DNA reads TGCAGCGTTGAATCGCCTAACTCTGGAAACACCATATATTTT. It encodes CSVESPNSGNTIYF.

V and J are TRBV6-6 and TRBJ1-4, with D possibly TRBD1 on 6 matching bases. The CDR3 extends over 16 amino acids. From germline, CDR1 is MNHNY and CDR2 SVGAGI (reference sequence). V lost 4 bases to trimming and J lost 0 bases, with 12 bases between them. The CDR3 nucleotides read TGTGCCAGCAGTTGGACCAGGGGCGCAACTAATGAAAAACTGTTTTTT. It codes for CASSWTRGATNEKLFF.

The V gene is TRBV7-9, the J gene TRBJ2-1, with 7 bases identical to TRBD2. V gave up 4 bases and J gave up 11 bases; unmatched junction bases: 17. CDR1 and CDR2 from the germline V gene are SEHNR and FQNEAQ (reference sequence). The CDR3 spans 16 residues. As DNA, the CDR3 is TGTGCCAGCAGCTCCACCCACGGGCGGGAGACTAGTAAGCAGTTCTTC. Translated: CASSSTHGRETSKQFF.

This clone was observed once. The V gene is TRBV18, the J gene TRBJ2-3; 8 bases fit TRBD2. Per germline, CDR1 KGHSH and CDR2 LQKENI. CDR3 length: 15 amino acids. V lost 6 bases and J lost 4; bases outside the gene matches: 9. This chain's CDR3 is CASSSGTRTPDTQYF. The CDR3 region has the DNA TGTGCCAGCTCTTCCGGGACTAGGACCCCAGATACGCAGTATTTT. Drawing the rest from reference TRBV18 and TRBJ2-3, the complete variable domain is NAGVMQNPRHLVRRRGQEARLRCSPMKGHSHVYWYRQLPEEGLKFMVYLQKENIIDESGMPKERFSAEFPKEGPSILRIQQVVRGDSAAYFCASSSGTRTPDTQYFGPGTRLTVL.

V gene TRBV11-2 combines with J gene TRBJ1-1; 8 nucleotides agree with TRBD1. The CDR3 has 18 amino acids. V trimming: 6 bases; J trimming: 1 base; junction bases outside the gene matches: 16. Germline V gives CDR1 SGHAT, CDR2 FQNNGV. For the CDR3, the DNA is TGTGCCAGCAGTTTTTGGCCTCAGACAGGGGCTAAGAACACTGAAGCTTTCTTT. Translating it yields CASSFWPQTGAKNTEAFF. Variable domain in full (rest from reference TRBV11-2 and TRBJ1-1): EAGVAQSPRYKIIEKRQSVAFWCNPISGHATLYWYQQILGQGPKLLIQFQNNGVVDDSQLPKDRFSAERLKGVDSTLKIQPAKLEDSAVYLCASSFWPQTGAKNTEAFFGQGTRLTVV.

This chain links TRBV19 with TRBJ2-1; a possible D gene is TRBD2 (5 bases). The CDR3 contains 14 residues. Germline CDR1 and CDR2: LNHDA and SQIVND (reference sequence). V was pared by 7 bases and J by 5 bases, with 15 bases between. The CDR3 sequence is CASTASYPNNEQFF. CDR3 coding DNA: TGTGCCAGTACCGCTAGCTACCCAAACAATGAGCAGTTCTTC.

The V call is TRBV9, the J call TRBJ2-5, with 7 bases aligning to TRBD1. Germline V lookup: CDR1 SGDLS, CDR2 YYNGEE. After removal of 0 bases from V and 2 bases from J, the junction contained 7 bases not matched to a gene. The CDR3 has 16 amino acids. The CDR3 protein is CASSVGLGTEQETQYF. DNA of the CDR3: TGTGCCAGCAGCGTAGGGTTAGGGACAGAACAAGAGACCCAGTACTTC. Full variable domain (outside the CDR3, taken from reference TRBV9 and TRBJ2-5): DSGVTQTPKHLITATGQRVTLRCSPRSGDLSVYWYQQSLDQGLQFLIQYYNGEERAKGNILERFSAQQFPDLHSELNLSSLELGDSALYFCASSVGLGTEQETQYFGPGTRLLVL.

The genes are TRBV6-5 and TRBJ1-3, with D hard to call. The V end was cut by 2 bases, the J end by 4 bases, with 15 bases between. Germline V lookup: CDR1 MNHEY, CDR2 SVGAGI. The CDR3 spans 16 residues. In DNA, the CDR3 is TGTGCCAGCAGTTACCAGGTCCCCTCCCCCGGAAACACCATATATTTT. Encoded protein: CASSYQVPSPGNTIYF.

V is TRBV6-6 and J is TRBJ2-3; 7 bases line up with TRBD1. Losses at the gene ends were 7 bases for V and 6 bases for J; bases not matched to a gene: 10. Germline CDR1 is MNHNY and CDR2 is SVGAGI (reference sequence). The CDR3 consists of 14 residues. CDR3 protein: CASTTGTGVDTQYF. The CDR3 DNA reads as TGTGCCAGCACTACGGGAACAGGGGTGGATACGCAGTATTTT.